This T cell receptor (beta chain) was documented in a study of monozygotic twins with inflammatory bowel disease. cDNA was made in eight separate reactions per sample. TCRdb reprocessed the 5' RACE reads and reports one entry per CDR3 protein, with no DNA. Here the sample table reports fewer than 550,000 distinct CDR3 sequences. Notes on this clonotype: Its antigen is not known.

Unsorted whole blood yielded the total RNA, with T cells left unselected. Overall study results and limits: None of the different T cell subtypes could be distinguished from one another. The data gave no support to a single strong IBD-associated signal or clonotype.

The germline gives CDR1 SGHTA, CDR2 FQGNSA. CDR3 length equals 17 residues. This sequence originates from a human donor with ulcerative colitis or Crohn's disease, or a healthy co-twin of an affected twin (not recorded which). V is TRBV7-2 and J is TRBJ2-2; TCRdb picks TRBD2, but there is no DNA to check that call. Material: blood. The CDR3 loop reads CASSPGPSGSYTGELFF.